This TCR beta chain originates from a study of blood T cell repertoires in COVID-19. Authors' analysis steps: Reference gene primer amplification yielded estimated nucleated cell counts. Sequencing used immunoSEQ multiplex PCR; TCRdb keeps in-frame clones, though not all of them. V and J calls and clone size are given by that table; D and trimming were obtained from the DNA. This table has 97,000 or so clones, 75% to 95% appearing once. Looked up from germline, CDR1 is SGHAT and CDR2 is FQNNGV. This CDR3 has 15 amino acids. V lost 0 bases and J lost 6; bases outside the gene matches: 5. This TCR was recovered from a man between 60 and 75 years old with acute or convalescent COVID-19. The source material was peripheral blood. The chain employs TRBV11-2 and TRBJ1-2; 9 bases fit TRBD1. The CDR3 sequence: CASSLDRRTGDGYTF. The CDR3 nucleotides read TGTGCCAGCAGCTTAGATCGTCGGACAGGGGATGGCTACACCTTC.